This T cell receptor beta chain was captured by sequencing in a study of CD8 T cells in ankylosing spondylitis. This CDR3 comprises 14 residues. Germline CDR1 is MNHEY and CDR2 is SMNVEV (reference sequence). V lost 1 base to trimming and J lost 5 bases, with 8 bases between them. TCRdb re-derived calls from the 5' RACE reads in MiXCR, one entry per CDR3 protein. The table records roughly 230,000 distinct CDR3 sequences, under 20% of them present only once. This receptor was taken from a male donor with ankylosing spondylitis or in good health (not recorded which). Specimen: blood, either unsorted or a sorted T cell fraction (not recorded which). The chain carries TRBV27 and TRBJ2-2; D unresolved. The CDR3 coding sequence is TGTGCCAGCAGTTTATATGAGACGACCGGGGAGCTGTTTTTT. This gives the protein CASSLYETTGELFF.